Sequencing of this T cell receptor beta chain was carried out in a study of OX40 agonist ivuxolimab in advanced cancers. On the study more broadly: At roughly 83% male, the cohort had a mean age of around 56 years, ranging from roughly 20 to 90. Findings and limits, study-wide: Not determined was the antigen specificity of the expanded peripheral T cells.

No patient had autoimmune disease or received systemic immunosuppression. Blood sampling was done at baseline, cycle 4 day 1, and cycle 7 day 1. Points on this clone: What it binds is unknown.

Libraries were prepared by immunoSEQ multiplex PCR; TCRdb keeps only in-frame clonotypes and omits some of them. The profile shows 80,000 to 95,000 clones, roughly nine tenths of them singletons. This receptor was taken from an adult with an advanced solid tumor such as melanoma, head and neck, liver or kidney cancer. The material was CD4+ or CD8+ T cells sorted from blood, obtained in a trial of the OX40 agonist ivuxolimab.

CDR3 in amino acids: CASSLEGQGVTEAFF. In DNA form, the CDR3 reads TGCGCCAGCAGCTTAGAAGGGCAGGGGGTCACTGAAGCTTTCTTT. This chain links TRBV5-1 with TRBJ1-1, with TRBD1 matching over 7 bases. The trim removed 2 bases at V and 4 bases at J, leaving 8 bases unmatched. The germline V gene encodes CDR1 SGHRS and CDR2 YFSETQ. This CDR3 comprises 15 residues.